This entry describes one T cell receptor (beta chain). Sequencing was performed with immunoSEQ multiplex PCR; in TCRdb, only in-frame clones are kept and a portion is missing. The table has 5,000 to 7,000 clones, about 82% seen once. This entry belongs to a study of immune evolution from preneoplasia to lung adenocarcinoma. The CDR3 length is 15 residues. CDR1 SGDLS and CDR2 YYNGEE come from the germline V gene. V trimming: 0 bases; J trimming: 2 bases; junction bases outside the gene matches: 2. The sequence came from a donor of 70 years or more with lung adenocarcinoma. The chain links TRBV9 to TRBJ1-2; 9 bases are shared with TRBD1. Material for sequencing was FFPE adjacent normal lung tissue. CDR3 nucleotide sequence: TGTGCCAGCAGCGTAGGGACAGGGGCCAACTATGGCTACACCTTC. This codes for CASSVGTGANYGYTF.